Listed below are T cell receptor beta chains from one sample, sequenced in a study of shared clonotypes between healthy human individuals. The data were produced by immunoSEQ multiplex PCR, yet TCRdb's version contains in-frame clones alone and is incomplete. Seen here are about 680,000 clones, approximately 79% observed once, and the top ten hold about 1.7%. Source material: memory CD4+ T cells sorted from blood. The receptors shown here come from a woman in her thirties in good health. CDR3s include the opening cysteine and the closing phenylalanine or tryptophan. A D gene is named only where the DNA matches it firmly. Clone size appears in some rows only: once, few, many, or a class for an expanded clone.

v_gene	len	d_gene	j_gene	abundance	CDR3aa	CDR3nt
TRBV5-1	14	-	TRBJ2-2	few	CASSGGSLTGELFF	TGCGCCAGCAGCGGTGGGAGCCTTACCGGGGAGCTGTTTTTT
TRBV19	15	TRBD1	TRBJ2-2	once	CASRQDRGFPGELFF	TGTGCCAGTAGGCAAGACAGGGGTTTTCCCGGGGAGCTGTTTTTT
TRBV11-3	15	-	TRBJ1-3	-	CASSTGPPSGNTIYF	TGTGCCAGCAGCACCGGCCCCCCTTCTGGAAACACCATATATTTT
TRBV7-6	15	-	TRBJ2-7	-	CASSLIAEVPREQYF	TGTGCCAGCAGCTTAATAGCGGAGGTCCCCCGGGAGCAGTACTTC
TRBV2	14	-	TRBJ1-2	-	CASSYGQINYGYTF	TGTGCCAGCAGTTACGGACAGATTAACTATGGCTACACCTTC
TRBV6-5	16	TRBD1	TRBJ2-1	-	CASSSGTGGVYNEQFF	TGTGCCAGCAGTTCCGGGACAGGGGGTGTCTACAATGAGCAGTTCTTC
TRBV30	15	TRBD1	TRBJ1-6	-	CAWSVRTGANSPLHF	TGTGCCTGGAGTGTAAGGACAGGGGCTAATTCACCCCTCCACTTT
TRBV2	14	-	TRBJ2-3	-	CASSARPSTDTQYF	TGTGCCAGCAGTGCTCGACCTAGCACAGATACGCAGTATTTT
TRBV15	14	-	TRBJ1-5	-	CATSRKRSDQPQHF	TGTGCCACCAGCAGAAAGAGGTCGGATCAGCCCCAGCATTTT
TRBV5-1	15	TRBD2	TRBJ2-7	-	CASSFTASGRDEQYF	TGCGCCAGCAGCTTCACGGCTAGCGGGAGAGACGAGCAGTACTTC
TRBV27	16	TRBD1	TRBJ2-5	-	CASSSPTGGSKETQYF	TGTGCCAGCAGTTCCCCGACAGGGGGTTCTAAAGAGACCCAGTACTTC
TRBV5-8	14	-	TRBJ1-3	-	CASSFIGSGNTIYF	TGTGCCAGCAGCTTTATTGGCTCTGGAAACACCATATATTTT
TRBV28	15	-	TRBJ1-2	-	CASILRGAYAGGYTF	TGTGCCAGCATCCTCCGCGGCGCATACGCCGGTGGCTACACCTTC
TRBV27	14	TRBD1	TRBJ1-5	-	CASSPDRGYQPQHF	TGTGCCAGCAGTCCCGACAGGGGTTATCAGCCCCAGCATTTT
TRBV28	16	-	TRBJ2-1	-	CASSSHSSHPNNEQFF	TGTGCCAGCAGCTCCCACAGCTCCCACCCAAACAATGAGCAGTTCTTC
TRBV2	15	TRBD1	TRBJ2-1	-	CASSVDRVGYNEQFF	TGTGCCAGCAGTGTGGACAGGGTGGGGTACAATGAGCAGTTCTTC
TRBV27	15	TRBD2	TRBJ2-5	few	CASSLDGGRAETQYF	TGTGCCAGCAGTTTAGACGGCGGGAGGGCAGAGACCCAGTACTTC
TRBV7-9	15	-	TRBJ1-1	-	CASSQRPIDNTEAFF	TGTGCCAGCTCCCAGCGTCCGATAGATAACACTGAAGCTTTCTTT
TRBV20-1	11	TRBD2	TRBJ2-7	-	CSARRERSQYF	TGCAGTGCTCGGCGGGAGAGGTCGCAGTACTTC
TRBV6-1	14	-	TRBJ1-3	-	CASSEGGAGNTIYF	TGTGCCAGCAGTGAAGGGGGGGCTGGAAACACCATATATTTT
TRBV6-5	15	-	TRBJ2-3	-	CASRGPSLGRDTQYF	TGTGCCAGCAGAGGACCCTCCTTGGGCCGGGATACGCAGTATTTT
TRBV7-9	12	TRBD1	TRBJ1-1	many	CASSSGTGEAFF	TGTGCCAGCAGCTCCGGGACAGGTGAAGCTTTCTTT
TRBV28	17	-	TRBJ1-2	-	CASRGGDPLRSNYGYTF	TGTGCCAGCCGAGGCGGGGACCCCCTAAGGTCTAACTATGGCTACACCTTC
TRBV4-1	16	-	TRBJ2-1	-	CASSQGQGSFGNEQFF	TGCGCCAGCAGCCAAGGGCAGGGGTCGTTTGGCAATGAGCAGTTCTTC
TRBV19	14	TRBD2	TRBJ2-7	once	CASSIGLASYEQYF	TGTGCCAGTAGTATCGGACTAGCGTCGTACGAGCAGTACTTC
TRBV19	15	-	TRBJ1-2	-	CASSIGGLEGYGYTF	TGTGCCAGTAGTATAGGGGGCCTGGAAGGCTATGGCTACACCTTC
TRBV4-2	17	TRBD2	TRBJ2-7	many	CASSQDLLAGGGDEQYF	TGTGCCAGCAGCCAAGATCTACTAGCGGGAGGTGGGGACGAGCAGTACTTC
TRBV7-8	12	-	TRBJ1-1	-	CASRGWQGTVFF	TGTGCCAGCCGAGGGTGGCAGGGAACGGTATTCTTT